This TCR beta chain was retrieved from a study of T cell responses to AZD1222 COVID-19 vaccine. General study findings and limits: Donors were chiefly white British, with a greater number of females, and clonal diversity was perhaps underestimated.

Profiling relied on immunoSEQ multiplex PCR, and the TCRdb table lists in-frame clones only, not all of them. This sample has approximately 150,000 clones; more than 85% occur once, and the top ten carry approximately 3.6%. This clone showed up just once. Its antigen is currently unknown. Investigators merged groups given second doses at roughly 4 or roughly 12 weeks. The sample in question was peripheral blood, obtained 28 days after the second AZD1222 dose. The receptor comes from an adult who received the AZD1222 COVID-19 vaccine.

The DNA for the CDR3 is TGTGCCAGCAGTTACTCGACCGGGATTAATCAGCCCCAGCATTTT. Encoded protein: CASSYSTGINQPQHF. V is TRBV6-6 and J is TRBJ1-5, with D unclear. The V gene's germline CDR1 is MNHNY and CDR2 SVGAGI (reference sequence). The V and J ends lost 0 bases and 4 bases respectively, with 10 bases between them. The CDR3 runs to 15 residues.